This T cell receptor beta chain stems from a study of shared clonotypes between healthy human individuals. As for the study in general: Donors were a couple of women and a few men aged 18 to 49.

The CDR3 spans 14 residues. V lost 2 bases and J 2 bases, leaving 8 bases between the germline ends. CDR1 is MNHEY and CDR2 is SVGAGI in the germline V gene. This clone has only one observation. Its antigen remains unidentified. In the study's own analysis: Filtering differed for immunoSEQ, which gave only junction sequences without quality scores. Some clones are missing from TCRdb's copy, which holds only in-frame ones; the method was immunoSEQ multiplex PCR. V and J calls and clone size are those listed in that table; D and trimming were worked out from the DNA. In the table there are about 870,000 clones, about 92% of which are singletons. CD8 cells regarded as naive lacked CD45RO, were positively chosen for CCR7, and omitted terminally differentiated effector memory CD45RA+ cells. The study, taken as a whole, reports: Non-shared clonotypes were found to have lower generation probabilities than the clonotypes that were shared by all four of the sorted-subset donors. Among donors, the sharing of clonotypes was expected to be influenced by sequencing depth.

The chain combines TRBV6-5 with TRBJ2-3; no clear D. Sequences were obtained from naive CD8+ T cells sorted from blood. This sequence was found in a man under 40 in good health. CDR3 sequence: CASSYEADTDTQYF. CDR3 nucleotide sequence: TGTGCCAGCAGTTACGAGGCCGACACAGATACGCAGTATTTT.